A single sample gave rise to the 18 T cell receptor beta chains below, sequenced in a study of CD8 T cells in ankylosing spondylitis. MiXCR, applied by TCRdb to the 5' RACE reads, yields one record per CDR3 protein. The sample lists about 240,000 distinct CDR3 sequences, about 10% occurring once. Sequenced sample: blood, either unsorted or a sorted T cell fraction (not recorded which). These TCRs come from a male donor with ankylosing spondylitis or in good health (not recorded which).

This clonotype was observed at least ten times. The chain employs TRBV11-2 and TRBJ2-3; unclear D gene. Between the trimmed V and J ends, which lost 4 bases and 2 bases, there was a span of 4 bases. Germline CDR1 is SGHAT and CDR2 is FQNNGV. The CDR3 totals 12 residues. The DNA for the CDR3 is TGTGCCAGCAGCTGGGACACAGATACGCAGTATTTT. This sequence encodes CASSWDTDTQYF.

This clonotype was observed once. The genes are TRBV11-3 and TRBJ2-7, with 8 bases lining up with TRBD1. Losses at the gene ends were 0 bases for V and 2 bases for J; bases not matched to a gene: 3. The CDR3 loop spans 15 amino acids. In germline, CDR1 is SGHNT, CDR2 YENEEA. CDR3 sequence: CASSLESTGAYEQYF. DNA of the CDR3: TGTGCCAGCAGCTTAGAATCGACAGGGGCCTACGAGCAGTACTTC.

V and J are TRBV5-1 and TRBJ1-1, with D possibly matching TRBD1 (5 bases). There are 15 residues in the CDR3. V lost 6 bases and J 4 bases, leaving 19 bases between the germline ends. Germline loops: CDR1 SGHRS, CDR2 YFSETQ. The CDR3 DNA sequence: TGCGCCAGCACCGCGGACCCTGGGGGGGGCACTGAAGCTTTCTTT. Protein product: CASTADPGGGTEAFF.

This clonotype was recorded at least ten times. J is TRBJ1-5 and V is TRBV12-3 or TRBV12-4, with D perhaps TRBD1 (6 bases). The CDR3 consists of 15 residues. Trimming cost V 6 bases and J 0 bases, with 12 bases left between them. In DNA form, the CDR3 reads TGTGCCAGCAGCCCGACAGGTTATAGCAATCAGCCCCAGCATTTT. It encodes CASSPTGYSNQPQHF.

Ten or more counts support this clonotype. The V gene is TRBV5-1, the J gene TRBJ2-1; D is ambiguous. The germline V gene encodes CDR1 SGHRS and CDR2 YFSETQ. Trimming cost V 0 bases and J 0 bases, with 7 bases left between them. The CDR3 length is 15 residues. CDR3 sequence reads: CASSLGPSSYNEQFF. CDR3 in DNA: TGCGCCAGCAGCTTGGGCCCTAGCTCCTACAATGAGCAGTTCTTC.

This clonotype has at least ten counts. The rearrangement joins TRBV12-3 or TRBV12-4 to TRBJ2-3, with D perhaps matching TRBD1 (5 bases). The V and J ends lost 3 bases and 3 bases respectively, with 13 bases between them. The CDR3 is 15 amino acids. This chain's CDR3 is CASSFGPGPTDTQYF. DNA for the CDR3: TGTGCCAGCAGTTTTGGACCAGGGCCAACAGATACGCAGTATTTT.

This clonotype has just a few counts. The chain links TRBV19 to TRBJ1-2; D unclear. V lost 3 bases and J 5 bases, leaving 13 bases between the germline ends. This CDR3 has 14 residues. CDR1 LNHDA and CDR2 SQIVND come from the germline V gene (reference sequence). The CDR3 DNA sequence: TGTGCCAGTAGTATCGACGACGGAGCGTATGGCTACACCTTC. Its protein is CASSIDDGAYGYTF.

V usage is TRBV7-2 and J usage is TRBJ2-7; 12 bases map to TRBD1. The CDR3 contains 16 residues. The V gene end was trimmed by 5 bases and the J gene end by 5 bases; junction bases not matched to a gene: 10. Germline-derived CDR1 and CDR2 are SGHTA and FQGNSA. The CDR3 region has the DNA TGTGCCAGCAGCCAGTCTCCGGGACAGGGGGCCAACGAGCAGTACTTC. This translates into CASSQSPGQGANEQYF. The variable domain in full, completed from reference TRBV7-2 and TRBJ2-7, reads GAGVSQSPSNKVTEKGKDVELRCDPISGHTALYWYRQSLGQGLEFLIYFQGNSAPDKSGLPSDRFSAERTGGSVSTLTIQRTQQEDSAVYLCASSQSPGQGANEQYFGPGTRLTVT.

The chain uses TRBV7-9 and TRBJ2-7; 8 positions agree with TRBD2. The CDR3 has 15 residues. Germline V CDR1 and CDR2: SEHNR, FQNEAQ (reference sequence). The V and J ends lost 5 bases and 3 bases, in that order; junction bases with no gene match: 9. DNA for the CDR3: TGTGCCAGCAGCCTGGGGGTAGCGGGACTCTACGAGCAGTACTTC. Residues: CASSLGVAGLYEQYF.

V and J are TRBV30 and TRBJ2-3; 7 positions match TRBD1. Germline V gene data show CDR1 as GTSNPN and CDR2 as SVGIG (reference sequence). This CDR3 spans 14 amino acids. The V and J ends lost 2 bases and 2 bases, in that order; junction bases with no gene match: 4. The CDR3 nucleotides are TGTGCCTGGAGTTTGAGGGGGCTCACAGATACGCAGTATTTT. It specifies CAWSLRGLTDTQYF.

This clonotype showed up just a few times. This chain links TRBV21-1 with TRBJ2-3; TRBD1, as called in the table, went unchecked against the DNA. TRBV21-1 is classified as a pseudogene. The CDR3 is 22 amino acids. As DNA, the CDR3 is TGTGCCAGCACCTCCGGGACAGGATCGAGTAGGACTAGCTGGTTGTGGACAGATACGCAGTATTTT. Amino acids: CASTSGTGSSRTSWLWTDTQYF.

This clonotype was seen repeatedly, ten times or more. The gene calls are TRBV29-1 and TRBJ2-5; no firm D call. V was pared by 7 bases and J by 3 bases, with 9 bases between. CDR3 size: 11 residues. Per the germline V gene, CDR1 is SQVTM and CDR2 is ANQGSEA. This CDR3 reads CSAPRKETQYF. The CDR3, as DNA: TGCAGCGCCCCGCGGAAAGAGACCCAGTACTTC.

The rearrangement links TRBV3-1 to TRBJ1-2, with D possibly being TRBD1 (5 bases). The CDR3 extends over 14 amino acids. V lost 3 bases and J lost 10, with 18 bases in between. Per the germline V gene, CDR1 is LGHDT and CDR2 is YNNKEL (reference sequence). CDR3 in DNA: TGTGCCAGCAGCCACTTGATCGAGGGGAAGGACTACACCTTC. It yields the protein CASSHLIEGKDYTF.

This clonotype has a count of ten or more. This chain uses TRBV5-1 with TRBJ2-3; 9 bases agree with TRBD2. The length of the CDR3 is 17 residues. The germline gives CDR1 SGHRS, CDR2 YFSETQ. Germline trimming cut 4 bases from V and 0 bases from J; bases unmatched to any gene: 9. The CDR3 region is CASSLHQRGASTDTQYF. For the CDR3, the DNA is TGCGCCAGCAGCCTGCATCAGCGGGGGGCCAGCACAGATACGCAGTATTTT.

V is TRBV20-1 and J is TRBJ2-5, with 11 bases lining up with TRBD2. Germline loops: CDR1 DFQATT, CDR2 SNEGSKA (reference sequence). The CDR3 sequence is 12 residues long. After removal of 5 bases from V and 4 bases from J, the junction contained 0 bases not matched to a gene. The CDR3 nucleotides read TGCAGTGCTGGGACTAGCGGAGAGACCCAGTACTTC. Translation gives CSAGTSGETQYF.

In its sample, this clonotype was seen many times. The J gene is TRBJ2-7, the V gene TRBV10-3; 7 bases match TRBD1. Germline trimming cut 2 bases from V and 2 bases from J; bases unmatched to any gene: 9. Germline V gives CDR1 ENHRY, CDR2 SYGVKD. The CDR3 is made up of 16 amino acids. In nucleotides, the CDR3 is TGTGCCATCAGTGAGACTTCACAGGGGTCCCCCTACGAGCAGTACTTC. Amino acid sequence: CAISETSQGSPYEQYF.

This clonotype was counted ten times or more. The chain couples TRBV12-3 or TRBV12-4 to TRBJ1-3, with D possibly matching TRBD1 (6 bases). The CDR3 length is 16 residues. V lost 4 bases and J 5 bases, leaving 18 bases between the germline ends. The CDR3 region is CASSSSTTGFRNTIYF. CDR3 coding DNA: TGTGCCAGCAGTTCCTCAACCACAGGGTTTAGAAACACCATATATTTT.

Only a few counts were recorded for this clonotype. The rearrangement joins TRBV12-3 or TRBV12-4 to TRBJ1-3; 7 positions agree with TRBD1. V lost 5 bases and J lost 2; bases outside the gene matches: 6. The CDR3 sequence is 15 residues long. Here the CDR3 DNA reads TGTGCCAGCAGTCCCGCAGGGGGGGCTGGAAACACCATATATTTT. Translated, it gives CASSPAGGAGNTIYF.